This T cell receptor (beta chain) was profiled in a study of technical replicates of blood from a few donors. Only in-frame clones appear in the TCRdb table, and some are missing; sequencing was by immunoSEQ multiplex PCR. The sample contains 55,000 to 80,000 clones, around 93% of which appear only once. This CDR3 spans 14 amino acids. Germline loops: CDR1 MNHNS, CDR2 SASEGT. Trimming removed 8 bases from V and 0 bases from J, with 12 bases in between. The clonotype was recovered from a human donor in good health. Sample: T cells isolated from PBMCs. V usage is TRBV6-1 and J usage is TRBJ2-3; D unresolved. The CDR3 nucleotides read TGTGCCAGCTATCCTTCTACTAGCACAGATACGCAGTATTTT. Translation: CASYPSTSTDTQYF.